One sample yielded the 17 T cell receptor beta chains listed below, sequenced in a study of blood T cell repertoires in COVID-19. Sequenced by immunoSEQ multiplex PCR; TCRdb stores in-frame clones only, minus some. The sample shows some 250,000 clones, 65% to 85% of them seen only once. Input material: peripheral blood. These receptor sequences come from a man of 80 years or more with acute or convalescent COVID-19.

This clone was counted at least ten times. The chain is built from TRBV7-3 and TRBJ2-3, with 7 positions matching TRBD2. Unmatched junction bases numbered 10, after V lost 5 bases and J lost 8 bases. CDR1 and CDR2 from the germline V gene are SGHTA and FQGTGA. CDR3 length: 14 amino acids. For the CDR3, the DNA is TGTGCCAGCAGCGCGGGAGAATACTTGGGTACGCAGTATTTT. Residues: CASSAGEYLGTQYF.

The chain joins TRBV5-1 to TRBJ2-7, with no clear D. The ends were cut back, 6 bases at V and 2 bases at J, with 12 bases in the middle. The CDR3 is 13 amino acids. Per germline, CDR1 SGHRS and CDR2 YFSETQ. This CDR3 is CASKVGSAYEQYF. The DNA for the CDR3 is TGCGCCAGCAAGGTAGGCAGCGCCTACGAGCAGTACTTC.

This chain joins TRBV2 and TRBJ1-5, with a possible D match to TRBD1 (5 bases). This CDR3 is 14 amino acids long. Germline V gene sequence: CDR1 SNHLY, CDR2 FYNNEI. V dropped 10 bases and J dropped 0 bases, with 13 bases sitting between them. The CDR3 is CATREGLSNQPQHF. Here the CDR3 DNA reads TGTGCCACTAGAGAGGGACTTAGCAATCAGCCCCAGCATTTT.

The rearrangement links TRBV11-3 to TRBJ2-1, with 10 positions matching TRBD1. The CDR3 length is 15 residues. Germline CDR1 SGHNT, CDR2 YENEEA. The V segment lost 4 bases and the J segment 9 bases; nucleotides outside the gene matches: 9. The DNA of the CDR3 is TGTGCCAGCAGCTCGACAGGGGGCGCAGGCAGTGAGCAGTTCTTC. Translation: CASSSTGGAGSEQFF. The entire variable domain, with the rest obtained from reference TRBV11-3 and TRBJ2-1, is as follows: EAGVVQSPRYKIIEKKQPVAFWCNPISGHNTLYWYLQNLGQGPELLIRYENEEAVDDSQLPKDRFSAERLKGVDSTLKIQPAELGDSAVYLCASSSTGGAGSEQFFGPGTRLTVL.

This clone was found a few times. This chain uses TRBV25-1 with TRBJ1-6, with D maybe TRBD1 (6 bases). The V gene's germline CDR1 is MGHDK and CDR2 SYGVNS. V lost 6 bases to trimming and J lost 10 bases, with 16 bases between them. The length of the CDR3 is 14 residues. As DNA, the CDR3 is TGTGCCAGCAGGAGGGAGGGGGAGGGGTCACCCCTCCACTTT. It specifies CASRREGEGSPLHF. The complete variable domain, with remaining parts taken from reference TRBV25-1 and TRBJ1-6, reads EADIYQTPRYLVIGTGKKITLECSQTMGHDKMYWYQQDPGMELHLIHYSYGVNSTEKGDLSSESTVSRIRTEHFPLTLESARPSHTSQYLCASRREGEGSPLHFGNGTRLTVT.

For the CDR3, the DNA is TGTGCCAGCTCCCAGTCTGGACAGGGCCAAGAGACCCAGTACTTC. Translated, it gives CASSQSGQGQETQYF. The chain couples TRBV18 to TRBJ2-5; 8 bases agree with TRBD1. CDR1 and CDR2 from the germline V gene are KGHSH and LQKENI. Trimming at V came to 6 bases and at J to 1 base, leaving 7 bases not matched to a gene. The CDR3 extends over 15 amino acids.

V gene TRBV3-1 (or the pseudogene TRBV3-2) combines with J gene TRBJ1-5; 11 bases are shared with TRBD1. CDR3 length: 17 amino acids. Trimming removed 4 bases from V and 1 base from J; junction bases left unmatched: 6. Germline CDR1 reads LGHDT; CDR2 reads YNNKEL (reference sequence). As DNA, the CDR3 is TGTGCCAGCAGCCTTCCAAGGACAGGGGGCAGCAATCAGCCCCAGCATTTT. Translation: CASSLPRTGGSNQPQHF.

This chain connects TRBV5-1 to TRBJ1-4; D gene uncertain. The CDR3 covers 14 residues. Germline assignment: CDR1 SGHRS and CDR2 YFSETQ. V dropped 2 bases and J dropped 5 bases, with 10 bases sitting between them. For the CDR3, the DNA is TGCGCCAGCAGCTTTGGGCAGATCAATGAAAAACTGTTTTTT. Protein product: CASSFGQINEKLFF.

The chain carries TRBV7-9 and TRBJ1-2, with 12 bases identical to TRBD1. V lost 1 base and J lost 4; bases outside the gene matches: 4. The CDR3 spans 16 residues. Germline V gives CDR1 SEHNR, CDR2 FQNEAQ (reference sequence). CDR3 nucleotides: TGTGCCAGCAGCTTAGTGGGGACAGGGGGCAGCTATGGCTACACCTTC. Translated: CASSLVGTGGSYGYTF.

The chain is built from TRBV5-1 and TRBJ2-5; 8 bases are shared with TRBD2. The J segment lost 2 bases and the V segment lost 0 bases, leaving 6 bases of the junction unmatched. This CDR3 spans 16 amino acids. Germline assignment: CDR1 SGHRS and CDR2 YFSETQ. This CDR3 is CASSLVPAGAQETQYF. CDR3 DNA: TGCGCCAGCAGCTTGGTCCCAGCGGGGGCTCAAGAGACCCAGTACTTC.

The chain combines TRBV5-1 with TRBJ2-2; the match to TRBD1 covers 7 bases. The germline gives CDR1 SGHRS, CDR2 YFSETQ. This CDR3 contains 14 residues. V was pared by 4 bases and J by 6 bases, with 6 bases of the junction left unmatched. CDR3 in DNA: TGCGCCAGCAGCCTAAGACAGGGAGCCGGGGAGCTGTTTTTT. Translated: CASSLRQGAGELFF. Full variable domain (remainder filled in from reference TRBV5-1 and TRBJ2-2): KAGVTQTPRYLIKTRGQQVTLSCSPISGHRSVSWYQQTPGQGLQFLFEYFSETQRNKGNFPGRFSGRQFSNSRSEMNVSTLELGDSALYLCASSLRQGAGELFFGEGSRLTVL.

The CDR3 region has the DNA TGTGCCACCCTGGACACCTCCTACGAGCAGTACTTC. Amino acid sequence: CATLDTSYEQYF. This chain joins TRBV28 and TRBJ2-7; a weak D match, TRBD1 (5 bases). The V gene lost 10 bases and the J gene lost 0 bases, with 10 bases spanning the gap. The germline CDR1 and CDR2 sequences are MDHEN and SYDVKM. The CDR3 runs 12 residues.

The rearrangement uses TRBV2 and TRBJ2-1, with D possibly TRBD2 on 7 matching bases. This CDR3 spans 14 amino acids. V lost 8 bases, J lost 4 bases, and 15 bases lay in between. Germline assignment: CDR1 SNHLY and CDR2 FYNNEI. CDR3 protein: CASRGGAKYNEQFF. The CDR3, as DNA: TGTGCCAGCCGAGGGGGGGCAAAGTACAATGAGCAGTTCTTC.

This clone was detected only a few times. The V call is TRBV7-8, the J call TRBJ2-7; tentatively, D is TRBD1 (6 bases). Germline V gives CDR1 SGHVS, CDR2 FQNEAQ. This CDR3 comprises 12 residues. V lost 5 bases to trimming and J lost 9 bases, with 14 bases between them. This chain's CDR3 is CASSQTLDRQYF. The CDR3 DNA reads as TGTGCCAGCAGCCAGACGCTGGACAGGCAGTACTTC.

The chain carries TRBV27 and TRBJ2-7, with 8 bases lining up with TRBD2. Germline V gene sequence: CDR1 MNHEY, CDR2 SMNVEV (reference sequence). V was pared by 4 bases and J by 2 bases, with 7 bases of the junction left unmatched. The CDR3 has 15 residues. CDR3 sequence (DNA): TGTGCCAGCAGTTCCGCGGGACTAGGGACCTACGAGCAGTACTTC. This gives the protein CASSSAGLGTYEQYF.

The V gene is TRBV7-8, the J gene TRBJ1-1; possible D gene TRBD1, 5 bases. V lost 1 base and J lost 0, with 12 bases in between. Looked up from germline, CDR1 is SGHVS and CDR2 is FQNEAQ. The CDR3 has 16 amino acids. CDR3 region: CASSLESRQMNTEAFF. The CDR3 coding sequence is TGTGCCAGCAGCTTAGAGTCCCGACAGATGAACACTGAAGCTTTCTTT. Full variable domain (rest looked up from reference TRBV7-8 and TRBJ1-1): GAGVSQSPRYKVAKRGQDVALRCDPISGHVSLFWYQQALGQGPEFLTYFQNEAQLDKSGLPSDRFFAERPEGSVSTLKIQRTQQEDSAVYLCASSLESRQMNTEAFFGQGTRLTVV.

The chain couples TRBV11-2 to TRBJ2-1; D possibly corresponds to TRBD1 (6 bases). This CDR3 contains 14 residues. From germline, CDR1 is SGHAT and CDR2 FQNNGV. V was shortened by 0 bases and J by 10 bases, with 13 bases between the two germline ends. CDR3 residues: CASSLDTGSREQFF. For the CDR3, the DNA is TGTGCCAGCAGCTTAGATACAGGGTCGCGGGAGCAGTTCTTC.